This T cell receptor beta chain was recovered during a study of blood T cell repertoires in COVID-19. Overall study: Acute and convalescent COVID-19 specimens originated in the United States, Italy and Spain.

Original processing notes: Using reference gene primer amplification, nucleated cell counts were estimated. The table came from immunoSEQ multiplex PCR; TCRdb's copy has only in-frame clones and leaves some out. The V and J calls and clone size were taken over from that table, and D and trimming were inferred from the DNA. The table shows about 38,000 clones, with 84% occurring only once. This CDR3 region has 13 residues. V was cut by 7 bases and J by 5 bases, with 12 bases left in between. The germline CDR1 and CDR2 sequences are SGHRS and YFSETQ. The receptor was isolated from a man between 60 and 70 years old with COVID-19, enrolled during active disease. Source material: peripheral blood. This chain uses TRBV5-1 with TRBJ1-4, with a weak D call TRBD1 (6 bases). CDR3 in DNA: TGCGCCAGCGGCAACAGGGCAAATGAAAAACTGTTTTTT. It codes for CASGNRANEKLFF.